In this sample, the clone carrying this T cell receptor (beta chain) turned up once. The Seattle site enrolled patients during active infection and followed them longitudinally. This sample is drawn from a study of blood T cell repertoires in COVID-19. Looking at the study overall: Researchers got acute and convalescent COVID-19 samples from the United States, Italy and Spain. PBMCs, B-cell-depleted T cells, or T cells provided the cDNA or gDNA that made up the material.

This CDR3 contains 14 residues. Germline CDR1 is MNHEY and CDR2 is SVGEGT. V lost 0 bases and J 7 bases, leaving 12 bases between the germline ends. Original handling: Reference gene primer amplification gave estimated nucleated cell counts. Some clones are missing from TCRdb's copy, which holds only in-frame ones; the method was immunoSEQ multiplex PCR. V and J calls and clone size come straight from that table; D and trimming were deduced from the DNA. The sample yields some 450,000 clones, around 88% seen once. The chain links TRBV6-2 or TRBV6-3 to TRBJ1-2; D is unresolved. The source of this sequence is a woman in her forties or fifties with COVID-19, enrolled during active disease. Sequencing used peripheral blood. The chain's CDR3 is CASSYSGRAVGYTF. Written as DNA, the CDR3 is TGTGCCAGCAGTTACTCCGGGAGGGCCGTTGGCTACACCTTC.